A selection of T cell receptor beta chains follows, all from one sample in a study of T cell responses to AZD1222 COVID-19 vaccine. Profiled with immunoSEQ multiplex PCR; TCRdb holds only in-frame clones, not every one. Of over 150,000 clones detected, 90% to 95% appear once; the ten largest clones hold about 1%. The material sequenced was peripheral blood, taken 28 days after the second dose of the MenACWY control vaccine. All receptors come from an adult who received the MenACWY meningococcal vaccine as a control. Both conserved end residues are part of each CDR3. The D gene is left open where the match is weak. Some rows have no size entry. The others give once, few or many, or a class for an expanded clone.

D gene	clone size	V gene	J gene	CDR3 protein	CDR3 DNA
TRBD1	NA	TRBV6-1	TRBJ1-1	CASSDLKTGGTEAFF	TGTGCCAGCAGTGATCTAAAAACAGGGGGCACTGAAGCTTTCTTT
NA	once	TRBV6-5	TRBJ2-5	CASSYATGNQETQYF	TGTGCCAGCAGTTACGCGACAGGCAACCAAGAGACCCAGTACTTC
TRBD1	NA	TRBV29-1	TRBJ1-1	CSVEEQGWTEAFF	TGCAGCGTTGAGGAACAGGGGTGGACTGAAGCTTTCTTT
TRBD1	NA	TRBV5-4	TRBJ1-6	CASSLRGLNSPLHF	TGTGCCAGCAGCTTGAGGGGGCTCAATTCACCCCTCCACTTT
NA	NA	TRBV5-4	TRBJ1-3	CASSPGFRGNTIYF	TGTGCCAGCAGCCCTGGGTTCAGAGGAAACACCATATATTTT
NA	NA	TRBV3-1/TRBV3-2	TRBJ1-4	CASSQDRGYSEKLFF	TGTGCCAGCAGCCAAGACCGGGGGTATAGTGAAAAACTGTTTTTT
TRBD2	NA	TRBV4-1	TRBJ2-2	CASSQEARTSVSGELFF	TGCGCCAGCAGCCAAGAAGCAAGGACTAGCGTAAGCGGGGAGCTGTTTTTT
TRBD1	NA	TRBV30	TRBJ1-1	CAWSSFTGGGTEAFF	TGTGCCTGGAGTTCGTTTACAGGGGGAGGCACTGAAGCTTTCTTT
TRBD1	once	TRBV18	TRBJ1-4	CASMGQGNEKLFF	TGTGCCAGCATGGGACAGGGGAATGAAAAACTGTTTTTT
TRBD1	NA	TRBV5-4	TRBJ1-2	CASSYNRGAYGYTF	TGTGCCAGCAGCTATAACAGGGGAGCCTATGGCTACACCTTC
NA	NA	TRBV7-2	TRBJ1-4	CASSLVSGAAEKLFF	TGTGCCAGCAGCTTAGTATCTGGGGCGGCCGAAAAACTGTTTTTT
NA	NA	TRBV24-1	TRBJ1-2	CATSDPTIYGYTF	TGTGCCACCAGTGACCCTACGATCTATGGCTACACCTTC
TRBD2	NA	TRBV10-1	TRBJ2-4	CASSVDGRKGNIQYF	TGCGCCAGCAGTGTCGACGGGAGGAAGGGGAACATTCAGTACTTC
NA	NA	TRBV3-1/TRBV3-2	TRBJ2-1	CASSQVHEQFF	TGTGCCAGCAGCCAAGTACATGAGCAGTTCTTC
TRBD2	NA	TRBV3-1/TRBV3-2	TRBJ2-5	CASSQGFKLAKKETQYF	TGTGCCAGCAGCCAAGGGTTCAAACTAGCGAAAAAAGAGACCCAGTACTTC
TRBD2	NA	TRBV5-1	TRBJ2-1	CASSGRASGGTEQFF	TGCGCCAGCAGCGGGAGGGCTAGCGGGGGGACTGAGCAGTTCTTC
NA	once	TRBV11-2	TRBJ1-1	CASTESGVDTEAFF	TGTGCCAGCACCGAGAGCGGGGTAGACACTGAAGCTTTCTTT
TRBD1	few	TRBV10-3	TRBJ1-3	CAIKPGQGIIQGNTIYF	TGTGCCATCAAACCGGGACAGGGGATAATACAAGGAAACACCATATATTTT
TRBD1	NA	TRBV5-6	TRBJ1-5	CASSKGQINQPQHF	TGTGCCAGCAGCAAGGGACAGATAAATCAGCCCCAGCATTTT
TRBD1	NA	TRBV24-1	TRBJ2-3	CATSDSTGGRQNF	TGTGCCACCAGTGATTCGACAGGGGGCCGACAGAATTTT
NA	NA	TRBV28	TRBJ1-4	CASSFEGTNEKLFF	TGTGCCAGCAGTTTTGAGGGAACTAATGAAAAACTGTTTTTT
NA	NA	TRBV11-2	TRBJ2-1	CASSLDREPTAYNEQFF	TGTGCCAGCAGCTTAGATCGGGAGCCGACGGCCTACAATGAGCAGTTCTTC
TRBD2	few	TRBV18	TRBJ2-1	CASSPSGLAGARNEQFF	TGTGCCAGCTCACCATCGGGACTAGCGGGGGCGAGAAATGAGCAGTTCTTC
NA	NA	TRBV9	TRBJ1-4	CASSVGGGGVGEKLFF	TGTGCCAGCAGCGTAGGCGGCGGGGGGGTCGGTGAAAAACTGTTTTTT
NA	few	TRBV29-1	TRBJ2-1	CSVMGVLSSYNEQFF	TGCAGCGTCATGGGGGTCCTGAGCTCCTACAATGAGCAGTTCTTC
NA	NA	TRBV18	TRBJ1-6	CASFQGRNSPLHF	TGTGCCAGCTTCCAGGGTCGGAATTCACCCCTCCACTTT
NA	NA	TRBV2	TRBJ2-5	CASSDSLQETQYF	TGTGCCAGCAGTGACTCACTCCAAGAGACCCAGTACTTC
TRBD1	NA	TRBV10-3	TRBJ1-2	CAIPTGGLEGYGYTF	TGTGCCATACCGACAGGGGGCCTCGAAGGCTATGGCTACACCTTC